These 17 T cell receptor beta chains share one sample of origin, sequenced in a study of control samples from healthy donors and cancer patients. Some clones are missing from TCRdb's copy, which holds only in-frame ones; the method was immunoSEQ multiplex PCR. Of roughly 76,000 clones listed, around 94% are singletons. Sequenced: blood. These receptors were collected from a woman aged 35 to 49 in good health.

This chain joins TRBV30 and TRBJ2-5, with 7 bases identical to TRBD2. This CDR3 contains 15 residues. Per the germline V gene, CDR1 is GTSNPN and CDR2 is SVGIG (reference sequence). The ends lost 1 base at V and 1 base at J; junction bases unmatched: 6. CDR3: CAWSELAAPQETQYF. The CDR3 region has the DNA TGTGCCTGGAGTGAGCTAGCGGCCCCCCAAGAGACCCAGTACTTC. The whole variable domain, remainder taken from reference TRBV30 and TRBJ2-5, is SQTIHQWPATLVQPVGSPLSLECTVEGTSNPNLYWYRQAAGRGLQLLFYSVGIGQISSEVPQNLSASRPQDRQFILSSKKLLLSDSGFYLCAWSELAAPQETQYFGPGTRLLVL.

The V gene is TRBV7-8, the J gene TRBJ1-5, with D perhaps TRBD1 (5 bases). CDR1 is SGHVS and CDR2 is FQNEAQ in the germline V gene. The CDR3 covers 17 residues. Between the trimmed V and J ends, which lost 1 base and 0 bases, there was a span of 13 bases. CDR3 bases: TGTGCCAGCAGCTTAGAGCAGGGCCTTTATAGCAATCAGCCCCAGCATTTT. Protein product: CASSLEQGLYSNQPQHF.

This CDR3 reads CASSLARVGPGNTIYF. For the CDR3, the DNA is TGTGCCAGCAGCTTGGCTAGGGTCGGCCCTGGAAACACCATATATTTT. The chain uses TRBV5-6 and TRBJ1-3, with D unresolved. Trimming removed 0 bases at V and 2 bases at J, with 12 bases between. Per germline, CDR1 SGHDT and CDR2 YYEEEE. There are 16 residues in the CDR3.

The chain combines TRBV11-1 with TRBJ2-1; 10 bases are shared with TRBD2. With 2 bases clipped from V and 9 bases from J, the junction kept 10 bases outside the gene matches. The CDR3 sequence is 16 residues long. The germline gives CDR1 SGHAT, CDR2 FQDESV (reference sequence). The CDR3 DNA follows: TGTGCCAGCAGCTTAATCGAACTAGCGGGACGAAGTGAGCAGTTCTTC. This translates into CASSLIELAGRSEQFF.

Comment on this clone: Different DNA sequences within this sample yield the same CDR3. V usage is TRBV28 and J usage is TRBJ2-7; 9 bases align to TRBD1. With V trimmed by 3 bases and J by 2 bases, 2 bases remained unmatched. The CDR3 has 14 residues. Germline CDR1 reads MDHEN; CDR2 reads SYDVKM. The CDR3 loop is CASSFGDRAYEQYF. For the CDR3, the DNA is TGTGCCAGCAGTTTTGGGGACAGGGCCTACGAGCAGTACTTC.

The rearrangement joins TRBV7-6 to TRBJ2-1; 12 positions match TRBD2. The CDR3 is made up of 18 amino acids. With V trimmed by 4 bases and J by 1 base, 8 bases remained unmatched. Per germline, CDR1 SGHVS and CDR2 FNYEAQ. The CDR3, as DNA: TGTGCCAGCAGCTCCTCACTAGCGGGGGGCATTTCCTACAATGAGCAGTTCTTC. Its translation: CASSSSLAGGISYNEQFF.

The chain uses TRBV5-5 and TRBJ1-5; D is perhaps TRBD1 (6 bases). Looked up from germline, CDR1 is SGHKS and CDR2 is YYEKEE (reference sequence). This CDR3 has 16 residues. V was clipped by 0 bases and J by 0 bases, with 10 bases between them. The CDR3 is CASSLADRVSNQPQHF. CDR3 sequence (DNA): TGTGCCAGCAGCTTGGCGGACAGAGTTAGCAATCAGCCCCAGCATTTT.

This chain links TRBV12-3 or TRBV12-4 with TRBJ1-2, with D possibly matching TRBD1 (6 bases). With 4 bases removed from V and 6 bases from J, the gap between germline ends came to 12 bases. The CDR3 is 13 amino acids. CDR3 sequence (DNA): TGTGCCAGCAGTTCAACAGGGATGGATGGCTACACCTTC. Amino acids: CASSSTGMDGYTF.

This chain connects TRBV2 to TRBJ1-6; D remains unclear. The V gene lost 4 bases and the J gene lost 9 bases, with 7 bases spanning the gap. The CDR3 is made up of 12 amino acids. Per germline, CDR1 SNHLY and CDR2 FYNNEI. The DNA for the CDR3 is TGTGCCAGCAGTGTCCCGGGTTCACCCCTCCACTTT. The encoded protein is CASSVPGSPLHF.

Remarks on this clone: Distinct nucleotide sequences in the sample also encode this CDR3. The rearrangement joins TRBV19 to TRBJ2-3; D gene ambiguous. Germline V gene sequence: CDR1 LNHDA, CDR2 SQIVND (reference sequence). The CDR3 consists of 15 residues. Trimming left V 3 bases short and J 0 bases short, with 10 bases between. The CDR3 DNA sequence: TGTGCCAGTAGTATGGGTCACCCTAGCACAGATACGCAGTATTTT. This codes for CASSMGHPSTDTQYF.

The sample holds one count of this clone. Other DNA variants within this sample encode the same CDR3. This rearrangement joins TRBV9 to TRBJ2-7, with TRBD1 matching over 9 bases. The CDR3 spans 16 residues. V gave up 0 bases and J gave up 6 bases; unmatched junction bases: 10. Germline values: CDR1 SGDLS, CDR2 YYNGEE. This chain's CDR3 is CASSVEGTGTYGEQYF. The CDR3 nucleotides read TGTGCCAGCAGCGTAGAGGGGACAGGGACCTACGGCGAGCAGTACTTC.

The rearrangement links TRBV7-2 to TRBJ2-2, with 11 bases identical to TRBD1. Germline trimming cut 5 bases from V and 3 bases from J; bases unmatched to any gene: 5. CDR3 size: 16 residues. CDR1 SGHTA and CDR2 FQGNSA come from the germline V gene. CDR3 region: CASSTRTGGHTGELFF. The CDR3 nucleotides are TGTGCCAGCAGCACCCGGACAGGGGGCCACACCGGGGAGCTGTTTTTT.

The CDR3, as DNA: TGTGCCAGCAGTTTCCTAGCGGGGGGACAAGAGACCCAGTACTTC. Residues: CASSFLAGGQETQYF. The chain has TRBV27 and TRBJ2-5; 11 nucleotides agree with TRBD2. The germline gives CDR1 MNHEY, CDR2 SMNVEV (reference sequence). J gave up 2 bases and V 3 bases, and 2 bases lay outside the gene matches. The CDR3 covers 15 residues.

The chain couples TRBV18 to TRBJ2-6, with D possibly being TRBD1 (5 bases). There are 15 residues in the CDR3. CDR1 KGHSH and CDR2 LQKENI come from the germline V gene. V was cut by 5 bases and J by 0 bases, with 8 bases left in between. CDR3 protein: CASSADSSGANVLTF. CDR3 nucleotide sequence: TGTGCCAGCTCAGCCGACAGCTCTGGGGCCAACGTCCTGACTTTC.

The CDR3 loop is CASRPTSGGYNEQFF. The CDR3 bases are TGTGCCAGCAGGCCAACTAGCGGGGGGTACAATGAGCAGTTCTTC. V and J are TRBV5-5 and TRBJ2-1; 12 bases fit TRBD2. The V segment lost 5 bases and the J segment 4 bases; nucleotides outside the gene matches: 4. The CDR3 consists of 15 residues. Germline V gives CDR1 SGHKS, CDR2 YYEKEE (reference sequence). The whole variable domain, filled in from reference TRBV5-5 and TRBJ2-1, reads DAGVTQSPTHLIKTRGQQVTLRCSPISGHKSVSWYQQVLGQGPQFIFQYYEKEERGRGNFPDRFSARQFPNYSSELNVNALLLGDSALYLCASRPTSGGYNEQFFGPGTRLTVL.

The chain recombines TRBV2 with TRBJ1-5; D not certain. This CDR3 region has 14 residues. Germline-derived CDR1 and CDR2 are SNHLY and FYNNEI. V was trimmed by 2 bases and J by 0 bases, leaving 5 bases between them. CDR3 protein: CASSENRSNQPQHF. The CDR3 coding sequence is TGTGCCAGCAGTGAAAACCGTAGCAATCAGCCCCAGCATTTT.

The chain joins TRBV18 to TRBJ1-1; D is uncertain. The CDR3 totals 14 residues. Germline V gives CDR1 KGHSH, CDR2 LQKENI. The V end was cut by 5 bases, the J end by 2 bases, with 12 bases between. CDR3 nucleotide sequence: TGTGCCAGCTCAGTTCAGGCCCTCAACACTGAAGCTTTCTTT. Its protein product is CASSVQALNTEAFF. The full variable domain, with the rest looked up from reference TRBV18 and TRBJ1-1, is NAGVMQNPRHLVRRRGQEARLRCSPMKGHSHVYWYRQLPEEGLKFMVYLQKENIIDESGMPKERFSAEFPKEGPSILRIQQVVRGDSAAYFCASSVQALNTEAFFGQGTRLTVV.